This T cell receptor (beta chain) was profiled in a study of T cell responses to AZD1222 COVID-19 vaccine. Points from the study as a whole: Baseline seropositives among AZD1222 recipients totaled only five to seven.

Produced via immunoSEQ multiplex PCR; TCRdb's table is partial and in-frame only. The table lists 130,000 or so clones, more than 75% of them singletons, with about 1.1% in the top ten. On this clone: Its antigen is unknown.

Investigators merged groups given second doses at roughly 4 or roughly 12 weeks. The specimen comprised peripheral blood, sampled 28 days after the second AZD1222 dose. The receptor was derived from an adult who received the AZD1222 COVID-19 vaccine.

CDR3 region: CAASLIYYEQYF. DNA for the CDR3: TGTGCTGCCAGTTTGATATACTACGAGCAGTACTTC. The chain recombines TRBV12-5 with TRBJ2-7, with D hard to call. The CDR3 extends over 12 amino acids. The V and J ends lost 11 bases and 3 bases respectively, with 14 bases between them. CDR1 is LGHNT, CDR2 FRNRAP, per germline.